One sample yielded the 25 T cell receptor beta chains listed below, sequenced in a study of cytomegalovirus exposure and HLA in healthy donors. The PCR had 60 Vbeta and 13 Jbeta primers. The protocol was immunoSEQ multiplex PCR, while the TCRdb copy is restricted to in-frame clones and leaves out a portion. The sample lists approximately 64,000 clones; roughly 80% were seen once. The sequencing sample was made of PBMCs. These receptors originate from a male donor in good health and CMV-seropositive.

The genes are TRBV2 and TRBJ1-5; unclear D gene. The germline CDR1 and CDR2 sequences are SNHLY and FYNNEI. The CDR3 totals 16 residues. V lost 2 bases, J lost 11 bases, and 22 bases lay in between. CDR3 region: CASSEPPASPDAAQHF. The CDR3, as DNA: TGTGCCAGCAGTGAACCCCCAGCCAGTCCCGACGCGGCCCAGCATTTT. Together with reference TRBV2 and TRBJ1-5, the CDR3 gives the full variable domain: EPEVTQTPSHQVTQMGQEVILRCVPISNHLYFYWYRQILGQKVEFLVSFYNNEISEKSEIFDDQFSVERPDGSNFTLKIRSTKLEDSAMYFCASSEPPASPDAAQHFGDGTRLSIL.

This rearrangement joins TRBV7-2 to TRBJ1-5; the match to TRBD1 covers 7 bases. Germline V lookup: CDR1 SGHTA, CDR2 FQGNSA. The CDR3 runs 14 residues. V trimming: 4 bases; J trimming: 7 bases; junction bases outside the gene matches: 7. CDR3 residues: CASSSNRGRQPQHF. CDR3 coding DNA: TGTGCCAGCAGCTCTAACAGGGGCCGCCAGCCCCAGCATTTT. The whole variable domain, filled in from reference TRBV7-2 and TRBJ1-5, reads GAGVSQSPSNKVTEKGKDVELRCDPISGHTALYWYRQSLGQGLEFLIYFQGNSAPDKSGLPSDRFSAERTGGSVSTLTIQRTQQEDSAVYLCASSSNRGRQPQHFGDGTRLSIL.

J is TRBJ2-3 and V is TRBV15; 10 bases match TRBD2. Germline CDR1 and CDR2: LNHNV and YYDKDF (reference sequence). Unmatched junction bases numbered 11, after V lost 5 bases and J lost 6 bases. The CDR3 covers 16 residues. CDR3 protein: CATSQEPGLAYDTQYF. CDR3 coding DNA: TGTGCCACCAGCCAGGAGCCGGGACTAGCGTATGATACGCAGTATTTT.

This chain joins TRBV12-5 and TRBJ2-5; TRBD1 matches 9 bases. Germline CDR1 reads LGHNT; CDR2 reads FRNRAP. This CDR3 comprises 14 residues. J lost 5 bases, V lost 6 bases, and 7 bases had no gene match. CDR3: CASGRDRERETQYF. The CDR3 DNA reads TGTGCTAGTGGACGGGACAGGGAGCGCGAGACCCAGTACTTC.

The sample holds a few counts of this clone. The rearrangement uses TRBV4-1 and TRBJ1-1, with D possibly being TRBD1 (5 bases). Trimming pared 3 bases from V and 4 bases from J, leaving 15 bases between. In germline, CDR1 is MGHRA, CDR2 YSYEKL. The CDR3 is made up of 15 amino acids. Here the CDR3 DNA reads TGCGCCAGCAGCCAGGATATTTGGGGGGGCACTGAAGCTTTCTTT. Protein: CASSQDIWGGTEAFF.

The chain carries TRBV10-3 and TRBJ1-2; D perhaps matches TRBD1 (5 bases). Per the germline V gene, CDR1 is ENHRY and CDR2 is SYGVKD. The CDR3 runs to 13 residues. Trimming shortened V by 6 bases and J by 6 bases, and 14 bases separated the two germline ends. The CDR3 DNA follows: TGTGCCATCAGCGAAAATCAGGGCCATGGCTACACCTTC. Translation gives CAISENQGHGYTF.

This chain joins TRBV10-3 and TRBJ2-7; TRBD1 aligns across 11 bases. This CDR3 is 18 amino acids long. The ends lost 5 bases at V and 5 bases at J; junction bases unmatched: 17. Per the germline V gene, CDR1 is ENHRY and CDR2 is SYGVKD. The CDR3 loop is CAISPGTGGPDRPHEQYF. Here the CDR3 DNA reads TGTGCCATCAGTCCCGGGACAGGGGGTCCTGATAGGCCCCACGAGCAGTACTTC.

This clone was found once. V usage is TRBV10-3 and J usage is TRBJ2-1, with 12 bases identical to TRBD2. Germline-derived CDR1 and CDR2 are ENHRY and SYGVKD. The CDR3 totals 17 residues. The junction had 9 bases not matched to a gene; V was cut back by 6 bases and J by 3 bases. The CDR3 DNA reads as TGTGCCATCAGGACTGCGACTAGCGGGGGATTCTACAATGAGCAGTTCTTC. Protein product: CAIRTATSGGFYNEQFF.

The chain combines TRBV11-2 with TRBJ1-1; 10 positions match TRBD1. CDR1 SGHAT and CDR2 FQNNGV come from the germline V gene. The CDR3 extends over 15 amino acids. V shed 5 bases and J 0 bases; nucleotides not matched to a gene: 3. The CDR3 spells CASSNDRGLNTEAFF. In DNA form, the CDR3 reads TGTGCCAGCAGCAACGACAGGGGGCTGAACACTGAAGCTTTCTTT.

The rearrangement links TRBV7-9 to TRBJ1-5; D possibly corresponds to TRBD1 (5 bases). Per germline, CDR1 SEHNR and CDR2 FQNEAQ (reference sequence). CDR3 length equals 16 residues. V was cut by 1 base and J by 0 bases, with 10 bases left in between. CDR3 nucleotide sequence: TGTGCCAGCAGCTTAGTCAGGGAGGATAGCAATCAGCCCCAGCATTTT. Protein sequence: CASSLVREDSNQPQHF.

The chain employs TRBV27 and TRBJ1-5, with 12 bases identical to TRBD1. The CDR3 loop spans 16 amino acids. Germline lookup yields CDR1 MNHEY and CDR2 SMNVEV (reference sequence). The V segment lost 6 bases and the J segment 7 bases; nucleotides outside the gene matches: 10. The CDR3 DNA reads as TGTGCCAGCAGCAACACCGGGACAGGGGGCCGCCAGCCCCAGCATTTT. This gives the protein CASSNTGTGGRQPQHF.

The V and J genes are TRBV18 and TRBJ1-1, with 7 bases that match TRBD1. The CDR3 is 15 amino acids. Germline V gives CDR1 KGHSH, CDR2 LQKENI. J was trimmed by 4 bases and V by 10 bases; bases with no gene match: 15. The CDR3 reads CATKPSKAGGTEAFF. The CDR3 DNA follows: TGTGCCACCAAACCAAGCAAAGCAGGGGGCACTGAAGCTTTCTTT. The variable domain in full, completed from reference TRBV18 and TRBJ1-1, reads NAGVMQNPRHLVRRRGQEARLRCSPMKGHSHVYWYRQLPEEGLKFMVYLQKENIIDESGMPKERFSAEFPKEGPSILRIQQVVRGDSAAYFCATKPSKAGGTEAFFGQGTRLTVV.

The gene calls are TRBV6-5 and TRBJ2-5; 11 bases are a match to TRBD1. Germline values: CDR1 MNHEY, CDR2 SVGAGI. This CDR3 region has 16 residues. The junction had 3 bases not matched to a gene; V was cut back by 0 bases and J by 3 bases. CDR3 in amino acids: CASSYSGQGDEETQYF. CDR3 in DNA: TGTGCCAGCAGTTACTCGGGACAGGGGGATGAAGAGACCCAGTACTTC.

This chain joins TRBV7-4 and TRBJ2-1; D remains ambiguous. CDR1 is SGHVT and CDR2 is SQSDAQ in the germline V gene. CDR3 length: 14 amino acids. V dropped 5 bases and J dropped 9 bases, with 17 bases sitting between them. In nucleotides, the CDR3 is TGTGCCAGCAGCCTCCGATACACTATAGGTGAGCAGTTCTTC. This sequence encodes CASSLRYTIGEQFF.

The J gene is TRBJ1-1, the V gene TRBV27; D is possibly TRBD1 (6 bases). The V and J ends lost 5 bases and 4 bases respectively, with 11 bases between them. The CDR3 consists of 13 residues. Per the germline V gene, CDR1 is MNHEY and CDR2 is SMNVEV (reference sequence). This chain's CDR3 is CASSPGVSTEAFF. In nucleotides, the CDR3 is TGTGCCAGCAGTCCAGGGGTTAGCACTGAAGCTTTCTTT.

This chain joins TRBV4-2 and TRBJ2-1, with D unclear. CDR3 length: 13 amino acids. The V gene lost 7 bases and the J gene lost 7 bases, with 14 bases spanning the gap. Germline loops: CDR1 LGHNA, CDR2 YNFKEQ. Written as DNA, the CDR3 is TGTGCCAGCATGCGAGGCGCGGAGAATGAGCAGTTCTTC. Protein sequence: CASMRGAENEQFF.

The chain employs TRBV7-8 and TRBJ2-6; 7 bases line up with TRBD1. Germline CDR1 SGHVS, CDR2 FQNEAQ. The CDR3 has 16 amino acids. Germline trimming cut 5 bases from V and 4 bases from J; bases unmatched to any gene: 8. The CDR3 loop reads CASSDREVGGANVLTF. The CDR3 DNA is TGTGCCAGCAGCGACAGGGAAGTAGGGGGGGCCAACGTCCTGACTTTC. The full variable domain, with the rest looked up from reference TRBV7-8 and TRBJ2-6, is GAGVSQSPRYKVAKRGQDVALRCDPISGHVSLFWYQQALGQGPEFLTYFQNEAQLDKSGLPSDRFFAERPEGSVSTLKIQRTQQEDSAVYLCASSDREVGGANVLTFGAGSRLTVL.

This clone has a handful of counts. The chain carries TRBV28 and TRBJ2-1, with 10 bases identical to TRBD2. Germline CDR1 is MDHEN and CDR2 is SYDVKM. V dropped 1 base and J dropped 7; count of bases not matched to a gene: 4. This CDR3 has 15 residues. The chain's CDR3 is CASSLSLGLANEQFF. The CDR3 DNA reads TGTGCCAGCAGTTTATCTTTGGGACTAGCGAATGAGCAGTTCTTC.

The chain's CDR3 is CASSNRDSPYEQYF. The CDR3, as DNA: TGTGCCAGCAGTAACCGGGACAGTCCCTACGAGCAGTACTTC. The chain uses TRBV6-6 and TRBJ2-7, with 7 positions matching TRBD1. Germline values: CDR1 MNHNY, CDR2 SVGAGI (reference sequence). The ends lost 5 bases at V and 2 bases at J; junction bases unmatched: 6. The CDR3 has 14 amino acids.

The sample holds one count of this clone. The chain joins TRBV4-1 to TRBJ2-3; 7 bases line up with TRBD1. Germline trimming cut 0 bases from V and 4 bases from J; bases unmatched to any gene: 7. Germline V lookup: CDR1 MGHRA, CDR2 YSYEKL. This CDR3 has 16 amino acids. In nucleotides, the CDR3 is TGCGCCAGCAGCCAAGACAGGGACAGTCAGGCAGATACGCAGTATTTT. It encodes CASSQDRDSQADTQYF.

J is TRBJ1-1 and V is TRBV18; D might be TRBD1 (5 bases). The CDR3 loop spans 14 amino acids. The V gene lost 5 bases and the J gene lost 0 bases, with 10 bases spanning the gap. The germline CDR1 and CDR2 sequences are KGHSH and LQKENI. CDR3 amino acids: CASSADRMNTEAFF. CDR3 DNA sequence: TGTGCCAGCTCAGCCGACAGAATGAACACTGAAGCTTTCTTT.

There are a few counts of this clone. The chain employs TRBV6-5 and TRBJ1-1; D may be TRBD1 (5 bases). CDR3 length: 13 residues. Trimming cost V 8 bases and J 1 base, with 11 bases left between them. Germline V gives CDR1 MNHEY, CDR2 SVGAGI. CDR3: CASYYRWNTEAFF. The CDR3 DNA reads TGTGCCAGCTATTACAGGTGGAACACTGAAGCTTTCTTT.

The rearrangement uses TRBV7-8 and TRBJ2-2; D gene ambiguous. The CDR3 is made up of 17 amino acids. Trimming pared 5 bases from V and 2 bases from J, leaving 18 bases between. From germline, CDR1 is SGHVS and CDR2 FQNEAQ. The CDR3 here is CASSPKNGQANTGELFF. CDR3 coding DNA: TGTGCCAGCAGCCCCAAGAATGGGCAGGCTAACACCGGGGAGCTGTTTTTT.

V is TRBV5-1 and J is TRBJ2-3; 8 bases match TRBD2. The trim removed 0 bases at V and 2 bases at J, leaving 5 bases unmatched. The CDR3 is 16 amino acids. CDR1 SGHRS and CDR2 YFSETQ come from the germline V gene. CDR3 residues: CASSLGVGGVTDTQYF. CDR3 in DNA: TGCGCCAGCAGCTTGGGGGTCGGGGGGGTCACAGATACGCAGTATTTT.

The rearrangement joins TRBV7-9 to TRBJ2-7, with 7 bases fitting TRBD1. V dropped 1 base and J dropped 3; count of bases not matched to a gene: 6. The CDR3 runs to 15 residues. CDR1 is SEHNR and CDR2 is FQNEAQ in the germline V gene (reference sequence). CDR3 in amino acids: CASSLGVGTVYEQYF. CDR3 nucleotide sequence: TGTGCCAGCAGCTTAGGGGTTGGGACAGTCTACGAGCAGTACTTC.